This T cell receptor beta chain was recovered during a study of shared clonotypes between healthy human individuals. Study background: Every donor yielded three CD4 naive, three CD4 memory, two CD8 naive and one CD8 memory plate. Findings and limits, study-wide: Compared with memory subsets, naive subsets generally had larger estimated richness. Clonotypes shared by all four sorted-subset donors had higher generation probabilities than non-shared clonotypes.

Some clones are missing from TCRdb's copy, which holds only in-frame ones; the method was immunoSEQ multiplex PCR. Seen here are under 1 million clones, nearly 95% observed once, and the top ten hold around 24%. V gave up 3 bases and J gave up 0 bases, with 18 bases separating them. Germline CDR1 SGHRS, CDR2 YFSETQ. The CDR3 has 17 residues. Turning to this clone: Its specificity is unknown.

Naive CD8 cells lacked CD45RO, underwent positive selection for CCR7 and left out terminally differentiated effector memory CD45RA+ cells. The study enrolled healthy HIV-negative adults without recent acute infections or vaccinations as donors. Sequenced input: naive CD8+ T cells sorted from blood. The chain joins TRBV5-1 to TRBJ1-1; D gene unclear. The clonotype was recovered from a man aged 30 to 39 in good health. In DNA, the CDR3 is TGCGCCAGCAGCTCCTACCCCTTGGAGGCTATGAACACTGAAGCTTTCTTT. The encoded protein is CASSSYPLEAMNTEAFF.